This T cell receptor beta chain is drawn from a study of blood T cell repertoires in COVID-19. Trimming stripped 5 bases from V and 4 bases from J, with 8 bases between. Germline assignment: CDR1 SEHNR and CDR2 FQNEAQ (reference sequence). CDR3 size: 13 residues. Authors' methods: Using reference gene primer amplification, nucleated cell counts were estimated. TCRdb's table, derived via immunoSEQ multiplex PCR, lists solely in-frame clones and lacks some. V and J calls plus clone size are reproduced from that table; the DNA served to infer D and trimming. The table lists more than 300,000 clones, approximately 89% of them singletons, with over 1.5% in the top ten.

The TCR originated in a woman aged 25 to 45 with COVID-19, enrolled during active disease. The V gene is TRBV7-9, the J gene TRBJ2-2; D is ambiguous. Sample: peripheral blood. The CDR3 nucleotides read TGTGCCAGCAGCCGCGATGGCACCGGGGAGCTGTTTTTT. Residues: CASSRDGTGELFF.